This T cell receptor beta chain is from a study of blood T cell repertoires in COVID-19. Study background: Whether acute or convalescent, the COVID-19 samples came from the United States, Italy and Spain. Sources were T cells, B-cell-depleted T cells, or PBMCs; the material itself was cDNA or gDNA.

This CDR3 has 15 residues. Germline V gene lookup returns CDR1 SGHNT and CDR2 YYREEE (reference sequence). V shed 3 bases, J shed 6 bases, and the junction held 10 bases outside the gene matches. Only in-frame clones appear in the TCRdb table, and some are missing; sequencing was by immunoSEQ multiplex PCR. This table has hundreds of thousands of clones, roughly 85% appearing once. Sequenced sample: peripheral blood. This clonotype was sampled from a man aged 18-30 years with active or convalescent COVID-19. V gene TRBV5-4 combines with J gene TRBJ2-3; 7 bases match TRBD2. CDR3 sequence: CASSSGLGPQDTQYF. For the CDR3, the DNA is TGTGCCAGCAGCTCTGGACTAGGTCCTCAGGATACGCAGTATTTT.